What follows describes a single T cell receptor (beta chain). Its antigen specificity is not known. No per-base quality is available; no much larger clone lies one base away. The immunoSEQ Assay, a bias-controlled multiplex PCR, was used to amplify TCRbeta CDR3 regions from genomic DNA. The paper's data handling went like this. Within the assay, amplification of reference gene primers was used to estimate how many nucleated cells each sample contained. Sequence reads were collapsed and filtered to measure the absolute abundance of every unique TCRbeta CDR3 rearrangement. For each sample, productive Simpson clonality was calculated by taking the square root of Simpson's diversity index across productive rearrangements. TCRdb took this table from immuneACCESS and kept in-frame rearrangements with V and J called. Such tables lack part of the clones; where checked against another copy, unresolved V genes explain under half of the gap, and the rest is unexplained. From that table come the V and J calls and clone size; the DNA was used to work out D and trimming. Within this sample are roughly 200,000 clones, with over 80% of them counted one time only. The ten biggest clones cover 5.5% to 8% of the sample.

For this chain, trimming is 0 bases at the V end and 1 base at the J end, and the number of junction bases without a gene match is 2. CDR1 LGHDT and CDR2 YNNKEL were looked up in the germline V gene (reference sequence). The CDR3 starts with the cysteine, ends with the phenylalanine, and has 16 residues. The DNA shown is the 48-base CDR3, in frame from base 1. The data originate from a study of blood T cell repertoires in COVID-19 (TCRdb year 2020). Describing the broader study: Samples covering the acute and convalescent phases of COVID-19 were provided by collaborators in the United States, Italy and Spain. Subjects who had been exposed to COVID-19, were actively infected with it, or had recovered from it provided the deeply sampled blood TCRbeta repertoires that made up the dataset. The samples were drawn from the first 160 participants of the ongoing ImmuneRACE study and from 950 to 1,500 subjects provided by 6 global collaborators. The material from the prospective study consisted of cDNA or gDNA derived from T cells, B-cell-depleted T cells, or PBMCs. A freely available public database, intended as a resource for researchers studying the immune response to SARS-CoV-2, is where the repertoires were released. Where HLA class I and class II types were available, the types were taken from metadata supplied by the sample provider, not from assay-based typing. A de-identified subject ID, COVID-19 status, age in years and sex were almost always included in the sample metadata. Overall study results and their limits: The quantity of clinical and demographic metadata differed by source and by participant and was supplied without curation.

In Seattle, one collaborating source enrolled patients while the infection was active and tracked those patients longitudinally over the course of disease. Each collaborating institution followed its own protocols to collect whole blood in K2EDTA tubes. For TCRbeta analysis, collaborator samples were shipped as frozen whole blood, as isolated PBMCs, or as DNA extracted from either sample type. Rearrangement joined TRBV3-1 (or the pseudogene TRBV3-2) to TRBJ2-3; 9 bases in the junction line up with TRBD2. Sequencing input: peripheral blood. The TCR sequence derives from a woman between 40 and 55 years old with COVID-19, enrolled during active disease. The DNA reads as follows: TGTGCCAGCAGCCAAGAGGCGGGGGGGCGCACAGATACGCAGTATTTT. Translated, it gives CASSQEAGGRTDTQYF.